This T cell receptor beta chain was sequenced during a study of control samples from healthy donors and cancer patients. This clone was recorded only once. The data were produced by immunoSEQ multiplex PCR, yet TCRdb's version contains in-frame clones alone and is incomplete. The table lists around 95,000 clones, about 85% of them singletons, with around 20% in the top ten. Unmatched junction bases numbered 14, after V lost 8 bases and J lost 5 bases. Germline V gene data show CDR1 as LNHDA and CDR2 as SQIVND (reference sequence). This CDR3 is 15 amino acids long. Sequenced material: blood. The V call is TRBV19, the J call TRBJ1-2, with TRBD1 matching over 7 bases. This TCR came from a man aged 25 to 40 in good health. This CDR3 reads CASARSNRGEYGYTF. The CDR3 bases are TGTGCCAGTGCGAGAAGCAACAGGGGAGAGTATGGCTACACCTTC.